This TCR beta chain emerged from a study of T cell repertoires in cytomegalovirus infection. Study in general: As its CMV epitopes, the study selected recently identified HLA-C-restricted and well-studied HLA-B-restricted targets. Carrying CMV and the relevant HLA type showed in public TCR beta signatures.

TCRdb itself ran the reads through MiXCR, one entry per CDR3 protein. The data contain approximately 470,000 distinct CDR3 sequences, 40% to 50% of them seen just once; the ten biggest clones take up just under 45%. V lost 6 bases, J lost 4 bases, and 6 bases stayed unmatched. The germline V gene has CDR1 SNHLY and CDR2 FYNNEI. This CDR3 has 14 residues. In its sample, this clonotype was seen many times. Its specificity is unknown. Study-wide results and caveats: Cumulative frequency of public TCR beta families picked out carriers of CMV plus the relevant HLA. The ex vivo response was dominated by HLA-C-restricted CMV-specific TCR beta clonotypes.

The J gene is TRBJ2-7, the V gene TRBV2; 10 positions agree with TRBD1. This receptor was identified in a human donor in good health (CMV status not recorded). Some clones in this sample may be carry-over from other donors' samples. The specimen comprised cultured PBMCs, sampled from culture after CMV antigen stimulation. The CDR3 here is CASSSGTGAYEQYF. DNA of the CDR3: TGTGCCAGCAGCTCCGGGACAGGGGCTTACGAGCAGTACTTC. Full variable domain (outside the CDR3, taken from reference TRBV2 and TRBJ2-7): EPEVTQTPSHQVTQMGQEVILRCVPISNHLYFYWYRQILGQKVEFLVSFYNNEISEKSEIFDDQFSVERPDGSNFTLKIRSTKLEDSAMYFCASSSGTGAYEQYFGPGTRLTVT.